These 27 T cell receptor beta chains originate from one sample sequenced in a study of T cell responses to AZD1222 COVID-19 vaccine. Assay: immunoSEQ multiplex PCR; the TCRdb copy retains only in-frame clones and omits some. The sample has 140,000 or so clones; 88% are singletons. This specimen consisted of peripheral blood, obtained 28 days after the second AZD1222 dose. Receptors originate from an adult who received the AZD1222 COVID-19 vaccine.

This chain connects TRBV9 to TRBJ1-2; D ambiguous. The V gene's germline CDR1 is SGDLS and CDR2 YYNGEE. The CDR3 sequence is 18 residues long. V lost 3 bases to trimming and J lost 6 bases, with 27 bases between them. This CDR3 is CASSAYVKVGISEDGYTF. CDR3 bases: TGTGCCAGCAGCGCCTACGTGAAGGTGGGGATAAGTGAAGATGGCTACACCTTC.

This clone was seen once. The chain employs TRBV11-2 and TRBJ2-3, with TRBD2 matching 7 bases. There are 16 residues in the CDR3. Trimming cost V 1 base and J 0 bases; bases outside gene matches: 4. Per germline, CDR1 SGHAT and CDR2 FQNNGV. In DNA, the CDR3 is TGTGCCAGCAGCTTAGTCGGGGGGAAGAGCACAGATACGCAGTATTTT. This sequence encodes CASSLVGGKSTDTQYF. The whole variable domain, filled in from reference TRBV11-2 and TRBJ2-3, reads EAGVAQSPRYKIIEKRQSVAFWCNPISGHATLYWYQQILGQGPKLLIQFQNNGVVDDSQLPKDRFSAERLKGVDSTLKIQPAKLEDSAVYLCASSLVGGKSTDTQYFGPGTRLTVL.

The chain has TRBV14 and TRBJ1-2, with a weak D call TRBD1 (5 bases). Per the germline V gene, CDR1 is SGHDN and CDR2 is FVKESK. Deletions cut 4 bases from V and 7 bases from J, with 13 bases between. This CDR3 is built from 13 residues. CDR3 loop: CASSPRAAGGYTF. CDR3 sequence (DNA): TGTGCCAGCAGCCCCAGGGCGGCGGGTGGCTACACCTTC.

The CDR3: CASSQVGGLGGNTIYF. The CDR3 coding sequence is TGTGCCAGCAGCCAAGTGGGGGGACTGGGAGGAAACACCATATATTTT. The chain uses TRBV14 and TRBJ1-3, with D perhaps TRBD1 (5 bases). This CDR3 comprises 16 residues. The V end was cut by 1 base, the J end by 4 bases, with 14 bases between. CDR1 is SGHDN, CDR2 FVKESK, per germline.

The chain is built from TRBV27 and TRBJ1-2; 7 bases match TRBD1. Unmatched junction bases numbered 7, after V lost 5 bases and J lost 7 bases. CDR3 length: 13 amino acids. CDR1 and CDR2 from the germline V gene are MNHEY and SMNVEV (reference sequence). The CDR3 DNA is TGTGCCAGCAGTCCCCGACAGGGTAGTGGCTACACCTTC. Protein sequence: CASSPRQGSGYTF.

This chain links TRBV9 with TRBJ1-6; TRBD1 aligns across 7 bases. CDR1 and CDR2 (germline): SGDLS, YYNGEE. The CDR3 covers 15 residues. Trimming cost V 2 bases and J 11 bases; bases outside gene matches: 10. The CDR3 loop reads CASSVDDRVGPPLHF. CDR3 coding DNA: TGTGCCAGCAGCGTGGACGACAGGGTAGGTCCACCCCTCCACTTT.

V is TRBV30 and J is TRBJ1-5; D not certain. Per germline, CDR1 GTSNPN and CDR2 SVGIG (reference sequence). V lost 2 bases to trimming and J lost 7 bases, with 15 bases between them. The CDR3 sequence is 14 residues long. CDR3 loop: CAWSQGSGEQPQHF. The DNA for the CDR3 is TGTGCCTGGAGTCAAGGGTCCGGAGAACAGCCCCAGCATTTT.

The chain couples TRBV5-6 to TRBJ1-1, with TRBD1 identical over 7 bases. CDR3 length: 14 residues. After removal of 2 bases from V and 10 bases from J, the junction contained 11 bases not matched to a gene. Germline V gene lookup returns CDR1 SGHDT and CDR2 YYEEEE. CDR3 nucleotides: TGTGCCAGCAGCTTAGAGTTTCGACAGGGTGTAGCTTTCTTT. This encodes CASSLEFRQGVAFF.

Only one count was recorded for this clone. This chain joins TRBV11-2 and TRBJ2-1, with TRBD2 matching over 7 bases. Unmatched junction bases numbered 7, after V lost 1 base and J lost 10 bases. This CDR3 is built from 14 residues. Germline V gene lookup returns CDR1 SGHAT and CDR2 FQNNGV. DNA of the CDR3: TGTGCCAGCAGCTTAGTCTCTGCTAGCGGAGAGCAGTTCTTC. Residues: CASSLVSASGEQFF. The whole variable domain, remainder taken from reference TRBV11-2 and TRBJ2-1, is EAGVAQSPRYKIIEKRQSVAFWCNPISGHATLYWYQQILGQGPKLLIQFQNNGVVDDSQLPKDRFSAERLKGVDSTLKIQPAKLEDSAVYLCASSLVSASGEQFFGPGTRLTVL.

CDR3 amino acids: CSFSRGRILNEQFF. In nucleotides, the CDR3 is TGCAGCTTTTCAAGGGGGCGAATCCTCAATGAGCAGTTCTTC. The chain joins TRBV29-1 to TRBJ2-1, with 7 nucleotides matching TRBD1. Germline CDR1 is SQVTM and CDR2 is ANQGSEA. The CDR3 length is 14 residues. J was trimmed by 6 bases and V by 8 bases; bases with no gene match: 13.

The J gene is TRBJ2-2, the V gene TRBV3-1 (or the pseudogene TRBV3-2), with 7 positions matching TRBD2. Germline V gene lookup returns CDR1 LGHDT and CDR2 YNNKEL (reference sequence). The CDR3 loop spans 16 amino acids. V trimming: 4 bases; J trimming: 7 bases; junction bases outside the gene matches: 12. CDR3 in amino acids: CASSPRPREDDGELFF. The CDR3 bases are TGTGCCAGCAGCCCCCGACCCCGGGAGGATGACGGGGAGCTGTTTTTT.

The V call is TRBV18, the J call TRBJ2-7; 10 bases map to TRBD2. V trimming: 6 bases; J trimming: 2 bases; junction bases outside the gene matches: 4. CDR1 is KGHSH and CDR2 is LQKENI in the germline V gene. The CDR3 is 14 amino acids. Here the CDR3 DNA reads TGTGCCAGCTCCCCTACTAGCGGGGCCTACGAGCAGTACTTC. It encodes CASSPTSGAYEQYF.

The chain is built from TRBV7-2 and TRBJ2-7; TRBD2 matches 10 bases. Germline V lookup: CDR1 SGHTA, CDR2 FQGNSA. Unmatched junction bases numbered 4, after V lost 4 bases and J lost 7 bases. There are 13 residues in the CDR3. The CDR3 DNA follows: TGTGCCAGCAGCTGGATTAGCGGGGGGGAGCAGTACTTC. Its translation is CASSWISGGEQYF. The full variable domain, completed using reference TRBV7-2 and TRBJ2-7, is GAGVSQSPSNKVTEKGKDVELRCDPISGHTALYWYRQSLGQGLEFLIYFQGNSAPDKSGLPSDRFSAERTGGSVSTLTIQRTQQEDSAVYLCASSWISGGEQYFGPGTRLTVT.

The chain carries TRBV6-5 and TRBJ1-6; TRBD1 matches at 10 bases. With 8 bases clipped from V and 9 bases from J, the junction kept 4 bases outside the gene matches. The CDR3 loop spans 13 amino acids. CDR1 and CDR2 from the germline V gene are MNHEY and SVGAGI. CDR3 bases: TGTGCCAGCGGCGGGACAGGGGTTTCACCCCTCCACTTT. It is translated as CASGGTGVSPLHF.

This clone was detected once. The chain links TRBV25-1 to TRBJ2-7, with a tentative D call TRBD1 (6 bases). Germline-derived CDR1 and CDR2 are MGHDK and SYGVNS. V lost 4 bases and J 3 bases, leaving 10 bases between the germline ends. The CDR3 length is 13 residues. The CDR3 bases are TGTGCCAGCAGTGGTCAGGGGAACTACGAGCAGTACTTC. Translation: CASSGQGNYEQYF.

This clone has just one count. The rearrangement links TRBV7-9 to TRBJ1-1; D gene unclear. V was cut by 6 bases and J by 2 bases, with 10 bases left in between. CDR1 is SEHNR, CDR2 FQNEAQ, per germline (reference sequence). This CDR3 is built from 13 residues. The CDR3 here is CASRREVNTEAFF. The CDR3 DNA is TGTGCCAGCAGAAGAGAGGTAAACACTGAAGCTTTCTTT.

V is TRBV6-5 and J is TRBJ2-7; unclear D gene. The length of the CDR3 is 11 residues. Trimming removed 10 bases at V and 5 bases at J, with 12 bases between. Germline assignment: CDR1 MNHEY and CDR2 SVGAGI. CDR3 nucleotides: TGTGCCACCCGTATCAGGAACGAGCAGTACTTC. It specifies CATRIRNEQYF.

The gene calls are TRBV2 and TRBJ1-5; 8 bases are a match to TRBD1. The CDR3 is 14 residues long. Germline trimming cut 4 bases from V and 3 bases from J; bases unmatched to any gene: 2. Per germline, CDR1 SNHLY and CDR2 FYNNEI. CDR3 region: CASSGTGNNQPQHF. The DNA for the CDR3 is TGTGCCAGCAGTGGGACAGGGAACAATCAGCCCCAGCATTTT.

The chain combines TRBV30 with TRBJ2-7; 9 bases are shared with TRBD1. The CDR3 consists of 14 residues. CDR1 and CDR2 (germline): GTSNPN, SVGIG (reference sequence). The ends lost 3 bases at V and 3 bases at J; junction bases unmatched: 6. The DNA of the CDR3 is TGTGCCTGGAGGGAGAGGGGACAGGGCTACGAGCAGTACTTC. Protein product: CAWRERGQGYEQYF. Full variable domain (remainder filled in from reference TRBV30 and TRBJ2-7): SQTIHQWPATLVQPVGSPLSLECTVEGTSNPNLYWYRQAAGRGLQLLFYSVGIGQISSEVPQNLSASRPQDRQFILSSKKLLLSDSGFYLCAWRERGQGYEQYFGPGTRLTVT.

This clone was seen once. The chain uses TRBV11-2 and TRBJ2-7; D might be TRBD1 (6 bases). The V gene's germline CDR1 is SGHAT and CDR2 FQNNGV. The length of the CDR3 is 12 residues. V gave up 5 bases and J gave up 4 bases, with 9 bases separating them. CDR3 coding DNA: TGTGCCAGCAGCCAACAGGGATACGAGCAGTACTTC. Translated: CASSQQGYEQYF.

This clone came up a few times. The chain carries TRBV6-5 and TRBJ1-1; 7 bases align to TRBD1. The CDR3 has 15 residues. J was trimmed by 8 bases and V by 0 bases; bases with no gene match: 9. Germline CDR1 MNHEY, CDR2 SVGAGI. The CDR3 here is CASSYSLAGTEEAFF. Written as DNA, the CDR3 is TGTGCCAGCAGTTACTCCTTGGCTGGGACAGAAGAAGCTTTCTTT.

The V gene is TRBV27, the J gene TRBJ2-7; 9 bases fit TRBD1. The CDR3 has 16 amino acids. The V gene's germline CDR1 is MNHEY and CDR2 SMNVEV (reference sequence). The V and J ends lost 2 bases and 4 bases, in that order; junction bases with no gene match: 9. CDR3 residues: CASSLTPPGQGYEQYF. The CDR3, as DNA: TGTGCCAGCAGTTTAACCCCACCGGGACAGGGTTACGAGCAGTACTTC.

This chain joins TRBV7-2 and TRBJ1-5; D remains ambiguous. Trimming removed 2 bases from V and 7 bases from J, with 6 bases in between. CDR3 size: 12 residues. Germline V lookup: CDR1 SGHTA, CDR2 FQGNSA. CDR3 residues: CASSLRFQPQHF. The DNA for the CDR3 is TGTGCCAGCAGCTTAAGGTTCCAGCCCCAGCATTTT.

This chain connects TRBV5-1 to TRBJ1-1; 9 bases map to TRBD1. With V trimmed by 0 bases and J by 5 bases, 8 bases remained unmatched. CDR1 SGHRS and CDR2 YFSETQ come from the germline V gene. The CDR3 is 16 amino acids. The chain's CDR3 is CASSLALRQGGTEAFF. CDR3 coding DNA: TGCGCCAGCAGCTTGGCCTTGAGACAGGGGGGGACTGAAGCTTTCTTT. The full variable domain, completed using reference TRBV5-1 and TRBJ1-1, is KAGVTQTPRYLIKTRGQQVTLSCSPISGHRSVSWYQQTPGQGLQFLFEYFSETQRNKGNFPGRFSGRQFSNSRSEMNVSTLELGDSALYLCASSLALRQGGTEAFFGQGTRLTVV.

This chain connects TRBV4-1 to TRBJ1-1, with TRBD1 matching 9 bases. Trimming at V came to 1 base and at J to 4 bases, leaving 16 bases not matched to a gene. CDR1 is MGHRA, CDR2 YSYEKL, per germline. This CDR3 region has 19 residues. The CDR3 coding sequence is TGCGCCAGCAGCCAAGGCTTCCGGGACAGGGCTCTCTGGGGCACTGAAGCTTTCTTT. Translation: CASSQGFRDRALWGTEAFF.

The CDR3 DNA reads as TGTGCCAGCACCCCTGGGGCCCCTTGGGGCTACACCTTC. It encodes CASTPGAPWGYTF. This chain connects TRBV27 to TRBJ1-2, with D perhaps TRBD1 (5 bases). The CDR3 has 13 amino acids. V lost 7 bases and J lost 8, with 17 bases in between. Germline V lookup: CDR1 MNHEY, CDR2 SMNVEV (reference sequence).

The rearrangement joins TRBV30 to TRBJ2-1; 9 nucleotides match TRBD1. The CDR3 loop spans 15 amino acids. V trimming: 0 bases; J trimming: 4 bases; junction bases outside the gene matches: 4. CDR1 GTSNPN and CDR2 SVGIG come from the germline V gene (reference sequence). The CDR3 DNA follows: TGTGCCTGGAGTGTAGGGACAGGGATTTACAATGAGCAGTTCTTC. Translated: CAWSVGTGIYNEQFF.